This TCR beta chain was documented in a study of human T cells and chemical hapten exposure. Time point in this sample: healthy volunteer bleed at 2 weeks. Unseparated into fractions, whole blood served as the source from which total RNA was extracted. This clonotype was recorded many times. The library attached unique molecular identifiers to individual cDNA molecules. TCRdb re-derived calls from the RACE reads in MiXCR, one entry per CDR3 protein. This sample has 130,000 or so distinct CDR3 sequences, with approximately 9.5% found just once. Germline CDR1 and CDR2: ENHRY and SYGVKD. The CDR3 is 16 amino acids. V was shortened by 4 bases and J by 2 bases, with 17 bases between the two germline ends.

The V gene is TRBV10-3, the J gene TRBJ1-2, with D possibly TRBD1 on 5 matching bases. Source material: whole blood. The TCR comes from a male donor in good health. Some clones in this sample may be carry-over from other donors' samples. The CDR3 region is CAISVGVTGVNYGYTF. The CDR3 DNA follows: TGTGCCATCAGTGTGGGGGTAACCGGAGTCAACTATGGCTACACCTTC.